The 14 T cell receptor beta chains listed next were all sequenced from one sample in a study of cytomegalovirus exposure and HLA in healthy donors. The protocol was immunoSEQ multiplex PCR, while the TCRdb copy is restricted to in-frame clones and leaves out a portion. This sample has approximately 100,000 clones, with approximately 91% found just once. Sequenced sample: PBMCs. These TCRs come from a woman aged 18 to 35 in good health and CMV-seronegative.

This chain uses TRBV28 with TRBJ1-5; the D gene is possibly TRBD1 (5 bases). V lost 2 bases to trimming and J lost 9 bases, with 11 bases between them. Germline CDR1 MDHEN, CDR2 SYDVKM. The CDR3 consists of 13 residues. The CDR3 nucleotides read TGTGCCAGCAGTTTAGAGACAGTCGGGCCCCAGCATTTT. Its protein is CASSLETVGPQHF.

V is TRBV5-1 and J is TRBJ2-7; 8 bases align to TRBD1. After removal of 0 bases from V and 2 bases from J, the junction contained 4 bases not matched to a gene. CDR1 and CDR2 from the germline V gene are SGHRS and YFSETQ. This CDR3 is built from 15 residues. The CDR3 nucleotides are TGCGCCAGCAGCTTGGACAGGGGGATTACCTACGAGCAGTACTTC. Translated, it gives CASSLDRGITYEQYF.

This clone appeared once. The chain couples TRBV7-9 to TRBJ2-1; 11 positions match TRBD2. The CDR3 loop spans 19 amino acids. Germline values: CDR1 SEHNR, CDR2 FQNEAQ (reference sequence). V shed 0 bases, J shed 4 bases, and the junction held 11 bases outside the gene matches. The CDR3 region is CASSLARWTSGLMYNEQFF. DNA of the CDR3: TGTGCCAGCAGCTTAGCACGGTGGACTAGCGGGCTTATGTACAATGAGCAGTTCTTC.

This clone has only a few counts. V gene TRBV19 combines with J gene TRBJ1-5; D uncertain. The CDR3 extends over 15 amino acids. The germline V gene has CDR1 LNHDA and CDR2 SQIVND (reference sequence). V lost 8 bases, J lost 2 bases, and 16 bases lay in between. The DNA of the CDR3 is TGTGCCAGTTCCCCCGATAGGCGGCGCAATCAGCCCCAGCATTTT. This sequence encodes CASSPDRRRNQPQHF.

The gene calls are TRBV4-3 and TRBJ2-1, with a tentative D call TRBD1 (5 bases). The CDR3 runs to 16 residues. Germline CDR1 reads LGHNA; CDR2 reads YSLEER. The V end was cut by 2 bases, the J end by 6 bases, with 17 bases between. The CDR3 bases are TGCGCCAGCAGCCAATACCAGGGATTTAGGGGCAATGAGCAGTTCTTC. This translates into CASSQYQGFRGNEQFF.

This chain joins TRBV4-3 and TRBJ1-5; D gene ambiguous. The CDR3 spans 15 residues. Trimming pared 1 base from V and 5 bases from J, leaving 12 bases between. Germline V CDR1 and CDR2: LGHNA, YSLEER. The CDR3: CASSQVAREDQPQHF. The CDR3 DNA follows: TGCGCCAGCAGCCAAGTAGCTAGGGAGGATCAGCCCCAGCATTTT.

The V and J genes are TRBV5-1 and TRBJ2-5, with 9 bases lining up with TRBD1. V lost 4 bases to trimming and J lost 1 base; unmatched junction nucleotides: 5. CDR1 is SGHRS and CDR2 is YFSETQ in the germline V gene. CDR3 length equals 15 residues. The CDR3 loop is CASSAQQGAQETQYF. CDR3 DNA: TGCGCCAGCAGCGCCCAACAGGGGGCCCAAGAGACCCAGTACTTC.

This chain links TRBV7-9 with TRBJ2-3, with 9 bases identical to TRBD1. CDR3 length: 15 residues. CDR1 is SEHNR and CDR2 is FQNEAQ in the germline V gene (reference sequence). The V and J ends lost 5 bases and 5 bases, in that order; junction bases with no gene match: 8. For the CDR3, the DNA is TGTGCCAGCAGCGACTGGGACAGGGAAGGAGATACGCAGTATTTT. Residues: CASSDWDREGDTQYF.

This sequence joins TRBV6-1 and TRBJ2-1; D perhaps matches TRBD1 (5 bases). The CDR3 is 15 amino acids. V lost 0 bases, J lost 2 bases, and 8 bases lay in between. The germline V gene has CDR1 MNHNS and CDR2 SASEGT. The CDR3 here is CASSEAQGTYNEQFF. CDR3 sequence (DNA): TGTGCCAGCAGTGAAGCTCAGGGCACCTACAATGAGCAGTTCTTC.

The chain employs TRBV28 and TRBJ1-2, with D possibly TRBD1 on 5 matching bases. The V gene lost 6 bases and the J gene lost 8 bases, with 19 bases spanning the gap. The CDR3 totals 14 residues. Germline V lookup: CDR1 MDHEN, CDR2 SYDVKM. Here the CDR3 reads CASSQVRGSEGYTF. In nucleotides, the CDR3 is TGTGCCAGCAGCCAAGTTCGGGGGTCTGAAGGCTACACCTTC.

The chain links TRBV18 to TRBJ1-2; TRBD1 agrees at 9 bases. The V gene's germline CDR1 is KGHSH and CDR2 LQKENI. The V gene end was trimmed by 4 bases and the J gene end by 2 bases; junction bases not matched to a gene: 2. CDR3 length: 14 residues. CDR3: CASSLQGANYGYTF. The CDR3, as DNA: TGTGCCAGCTCACTACAGGGGGCGAACTATGGCTACACCTTC.

This sequence joins TRBV10-3 and TRBJ2-7; D uncertain. Germline CDR1 is ENHRY and CDR2 is SYGVKD. The CDR3 is 15 residues long. V lost 3 bases to trimming and J lost 2 bases, with 14 bases between them. The chain's CDR3 is CAISEAQIPPYEQYF. The CDR3 DNA reads as TGTGCCATCAGTGAAGCGCAGATCCCCCCCTACGAGCAGTACTTC.

This sequence joins TRBV11-2 and TRBJ2-7; possibly TRBD1 for D (5 bases). The CDR3 sequence is 15 residues long. V was clipped by 1 base and J by 2 bases, with 12 bases between them. CDR1 is SGHAT, CDR2 FQNNGV, per germline. CDR3 sequence: CASSLGAGYAYEQYF. The CDR3 coding sequence is TGTGCCAGCAGCTTAGGGGCAGGGTACGCCTACGAGCAGTACTTC.

The V call is TRBV27, the J call TRBJ2-7, with D maybe TRBD2 (6 bases). V was shortened by 0 bases and J by 7 bases, with 10 bases between the two germline ends. The CDR3 spans 13 residues. The V gene's germline CDR1 is MNHEY and CDR2 SMNVEV (reference sequence). The CDR3 spells CASSLSRGWEQYF. CDR3 bases: TGTGCCAGCAGTTTATCCCGGGGGTGGGAGCAGTACTTC.